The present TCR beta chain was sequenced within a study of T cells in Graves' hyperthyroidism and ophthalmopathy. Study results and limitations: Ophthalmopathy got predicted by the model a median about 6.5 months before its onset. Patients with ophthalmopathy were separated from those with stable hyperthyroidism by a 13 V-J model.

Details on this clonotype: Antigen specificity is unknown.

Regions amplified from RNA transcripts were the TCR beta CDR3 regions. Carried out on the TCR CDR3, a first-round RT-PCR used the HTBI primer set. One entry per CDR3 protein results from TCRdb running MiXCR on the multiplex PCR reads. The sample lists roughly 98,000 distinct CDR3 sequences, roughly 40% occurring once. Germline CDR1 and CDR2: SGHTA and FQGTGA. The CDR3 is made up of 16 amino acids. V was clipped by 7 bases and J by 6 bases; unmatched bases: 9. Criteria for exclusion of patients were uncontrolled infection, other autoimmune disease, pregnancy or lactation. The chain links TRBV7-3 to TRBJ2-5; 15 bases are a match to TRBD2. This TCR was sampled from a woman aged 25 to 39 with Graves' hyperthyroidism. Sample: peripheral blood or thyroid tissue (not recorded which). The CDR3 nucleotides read TGTGCCAGCACCGGGAAGGGGACTAGCGGGAGGCAGACCCAGTACTTC. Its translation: CASTGKGTSGRQTQYF.